The source of this T cell receptor beta chain is a study of T cell repertoires in cytomegalovirus infection. Across the whole study: It was the public TCR beta signatures that indicated both CMV infection and matching HLA type.

This clonotype appeared a few times. What it binds is unknown. General study results and limits: Dominating the ex vivo response were HLA-C-restricted CMV-specific TCR beta clonotypes. Of the TCR beta families, the public ones yielded a cumulative frequency that identified carriers of CMV plus the relevant HLA.

TCRdb called the reads again in MiXCR, with one record for every CDR3 protein. The sample has 100,000 to 150,000 distinct CDR3 sequences, roughly a quarter seen once; the top ten hold approximately 35%. CDR3 length equals 13 residues. V dropped 4 bases and J dropped 5 bases, with 9 bases sitting between them. CDR1 is SGHVS and CDR2 is FNYEAQ in the germline V gene. The sequence was collected from a human donor in good health (CMV status not recorded). Some clones in this sample may be carry-over from other donors' samples. The chain couples TRBV7-6 to TRBJ2-1; perhaps TRBD2 as D (6 bases). The sample comprised PBMCs, sequenced either directly or after in vitro stimulation (not recorded which). CDR3 DNA sequence: TGTGCCAGCAGCTCCACTAGCCACAATGAGCAGTTCTTC. As protein: CASSSTSHNEQFF. Complete variable domain (other parts from reference TRBV7-6 and TRBJ2-1): GAGVSQSPRYKVTKRGQDVALRCDPISGHVSLYWYRQALGQGPEFLTYFNYEAQQDKSGLPNDRFSAERPEGSISTLTIQRTEQRDSAMYRCASSSTSHNEQFFGPGTRLTVL.